This T cell receptor beta chain originates from a study of blood T cell repertoires in COVID-19. Repertoires were generated with immunoSEQ multiplex PCR, while TCRdb's copy carries only in-frame clones and drops some. The sample carries 150,000 to 200,000 clones, 85% to 90% recorded once. Unmatched junction bases numbered 6, after V lost 3 bases and J lost 5 bases. CDR3 size: 13 residues. In germline, CDR1 is DFQATT, CDR2 SNEGSKA (reference sequence). Seattle patient enrollment occurred during active infection, with longitudinal follow-up thereafter. The V and J genes are TRBV20-1 and TRBJ2-5; 7 bases agree with TRBD1. Sequencing was carried out using peripheral blood. The receptor was isolated from a woman aged 70-85 years with COVID-19, enrolled during active disease. This chain's CDR3 is CSASTGDSETQYF. In DNA form, the CDR3 reads TGCAGTGCTAGTACAGGGGATTCGGAGACCCAGTACTTC.